The T cell receptor (beta chain) under discussion was sequenced for a study of blood T cell repertoires in COVID-19. TCRdb's table, derived via immunoSEQ multiplex PCR, lists solely in-frame clones and lacks some. The sample consists of under 250,000 clones, around 88% of them appearing once. The CDR3 runs to 14 residues. Germline V gene lookup returns CDR1 MNHNS and CDR2 SASEGT. The germline V and J ends were trimmed by 1 base and 6 bases, with 10 bases remaining between them. This clonotype was sampled from an elderly man with acute or convalescent COVID-19. V and J are TRBV6-1 and TRBJ1-5; no firm D call. The source material was peripheral blood. CDR3 sequence reads: CASSEVRGTQPQHF. The CDR3 DNA is TGTGCCAGCAGTGAAGTTCGGGGTACTCAGCCCCAGCATTTT.